This T cell receptor beta chain was captured in a study of blood T cell repertoires in COVID-19 (dated by TCRdb to 2020 to 2022). Background on the whole study: Collaborator samples came from the United States, Italy and Spain and covered acute and convalescent phases of COVID-19. The material from the prospective study consisted of cDNA or gDNA derived from T cells, B-cell-depleted T cells, or PBMCs. Subjects who had been exposed to COVID-19, were actively infected with it, or had recovered from it provided the deeply sampled blood TCRbeta repertoires that made up the dataset. A freely available public database, intended as a resource for researchers studying the immune response to SARS-CoV-2, is where the repertoires were released. Samples came from the ongoing ImmuneRACE study (first 160 participants) plus 1,254 subjects from 6 global collaborators. Nearly every sample came with metadata listing a de-identified subject ID, COVID-19 status, age in years and sex. Where available, HLA class I and class II types were obtained from metadata supplied by the sample provider rather than from assay-based typing.

CDR1 and CDR2 are drawn from the germline V gene: SGHRS, YFSETQ. Trimmed from V: 1 base; trimmed from J: 3 bases; junction bases lacking a gene match: 0. Taken from cysteine to phenylalanine, the CDR3 has 13 residues. The read is trimmed to its CDR3 DNA, 39 bases read in frame from base 1. Collaborating institutions collected whole blood in K2EDTA tubes following their own protocols. For TCRbeta analysis, collaborators shipped samples as frozen whole blood, isolated PBMCs, or DNA extracted from either of those sample types. TCRbeta CDR3 regions were amplified from genomic DNA using the immunoSEQ Assay, a bias-controlled multiplex PCR. The paper's data handling went like this. The number of nucleated cells in each sample was estimated from the amplification of reference gene primers within the assay. To quantify the absolute abundance of each unique TCRbeta CDR3 rearrangement, sequence reads were collapsed and filtered. Productive Simpson clonality was computed per sample as the square root of Simpson's diversity index over productive rearrangements. TCRdb retrieved this table from immuneACCESS and kept in-frame rearrangements only. Not all clones are present; in checked studies, unresolved V genes account for under half, and no reason is known for the remainder. The D gene and trimming were derived from the DNA, and the V and J assignments and clone size from that table. In all, the sample holds approximately 100,000 clones, and about 80% of those were seen once. The biggest ten clones account for 11% of the sample.

Study-wide conclusions, independent of this receptor: How much clinical and demographic metadata was included differed by source and by participant, and the metadata was provided uncurated.

As to this clone: Its antigen remains undetermined. No qualities accompany the bases; no much larger clone lies one base away.

The chain is encoded by TRBV5-1 joined to TRBJ2-5, with TRBD1 matching 7 junction bases. Input material: peripheral blood. The source of this sequence is a man aged 65-85 years with active or convalescent COVID-19. The CDR3 amino acid sequence is: CASSLTGEETQYF. The nucleotides read TGCGCCAGCAGCTTGACAGGGGAAGAGACCCAGTACTTC.